A single count supports the clone carrying this T cell receptor beta chain. This entry comes from a study of blood T cell repertoires in COVID-19. Across the whole study: Donors in the United States, Italy and Spain gave samples during acute or convalescent COVID-19. T cells, B-cell-depleted T cells, or PBMCs supplied cDNA or gDNA.

Libraries were prepared by immunoSEQ multiplex PCR; TCRdb keeps only in-frame clonotypes and omits some of them. There are over 200,000 clones in the sample; approximately 90% occur only once, and more than 0.7% lies in the top ten. The TCR originated in a man aged 60 to 69 with COVID-19, enrolled during active disease. Source material: peripheral blood.

For the CDR3, the DNA is TGTGCCAGCAGCCTCGACCGGACAGGGAGGGCTGGGGCCAACGTCCTGACTTTC. Amino acid sequence: CASSLDRTGRAGANVLTF. This sequence joins TRBV5-6 and TRBJ2-6; D may be TRBD1 (8 bases). V was clipped by 4 bases and J by 2 bases, with 19 bases between them. Per the germline V gene, CDR1 is SGHDT and CDR2 is YYEEEE. This CDR3 region has 18 residues. Filled out from reference TRBV5-6 and TRBJ2-6, the complete variable domain reads DAGVTQSPTHLIKTRGQQVTLRCSPKSGHDTVSWYQQALGQGPQFIFQYYEEEERQRGNFPDRFSGHQFPNYSSELNVNALLLGDSALYLCASSLDRTGRAGANVLTFGAGSRLTVL.